The 8 T cell receptor beta chains presented below share a single source sample, sequenced in a study of beta chain features in type 1 diabetes. Findings and limits, study-wide: Moderately but significantly shorter TCRB CDR3s were found in Type 1 diabetes patients in all four CD4+ subsets.

These TCRs' antigens remain unknown. Every bit of the isolated RNA underwent reverse transcription, so sequencing read expressed TCRB transcripts. Assay used: immunoSEQ multiplex PCR; TCRdb lists only in-frame clones, some missing. Among some 190,000 clones listed, 6% to 9% were seen once. The sequenced material came from central memory CD4+ T cells from blood. The receptor source for this set is a young man with type 1 diabetes.

This clone was observed a few times. The chain is built from TRBV30 and TRBJ1-6; maybe TRBD1 (6 bases). With 3 bases removed from V and 6 bases from J, the gap between germline ends came to 12 bases. Germline CDR1 and CDR2: GTSNPN and SVGIG (reference sequence). The CDR3 totals 14 residues. The CDR3 sequence is CAWSTGNPNSPLHF. In nucleotides, the CDR3 is TGTGCCTGGAGCACAGGGAACCCTAATTCACCCCTCCACTTT. Full variable domain (rest looked up from reference TRBV30 and TRBJ1-6): SQTIHQWPATLVQPVGSPLSLECTVEGTSNPNLYWYRQAAGRGLQLLFYSVGIGQISSEVPQNLSASRPQDRQFILSSKKLLLSDSGFYLCAWSTGNPNSPLHFGNGTRLTVT.

This clone has more than one count but fewer than ten. This chain uses TRBV30 with TRBJ1-2, with D possibly being TRBD1 (5 bases). Trimming shortened V by 6 bases and J by 1 base, and 12 bases separated the two germline ends. CDR1 and CDR2 from the germline V gene are GTSNPN and SVGIG (reference sequence). The CDR3 consists of 13 residues. The CDR3 DNA sequence: TGTGCCTGCCCGGACACGCTTAACTATGGCTACACCTTC. It is translated as CACPDTLNYGYTF. Based on the CDR3 plus reference TRBV30 and TRBJ1-2, the full variable domain is SQTIHQWPATLVQPVGSPLSLECTVEGTSNPNLYWYRQAAGRGLQLLFYSVGIGQISSEVPQNLSASRPQDRQFILSSKKLLLSDSGFYLCACPDTLNYGYTFGSGTRLTVV.

The chain recombines TRBV28 with TRBJ2-7, with 8 nucleotides matching TRBD1. Germline CDR1 reads MDHEN; CDR2 reads SYDVKM. The CDR3 loop spans 15 amino acids. The junction had 10 bases not matched to a gene; V was cut back by 5 bases and J by 4 bases. CDR3 in DNA: TGTGCCAGCAGTCGGGTAGGACAGGGATGGTACGAGCAGTACTTC. Translation gives CASSRVGQGWYEQYF.

V and J are TRBV28 and TRBJ2-3; 12 bases are a match to TRBD2. CDR3 length: 15 amino acids. The V and J ends lost 6 bases and 8 bases, in that order; junction bases with no gene match: 9. Germline V gives CDR1 MDHEN, CDR2 SYDVKM. CDR3 nucleotide sequence: TGTGCCAGCAGCTCCCGACTAGCGGGGGACGTTACGCAGTATTTT. Translated: CASSSRLAGDVTQYF. Complete variable domain (other parts from reference TRBV28 and TRBJ2-3): DVKVTQSSRYLVKRTGEKVFLECVQDMDHENMFWYRQDPGLGLRLIYFSYDVKMKEKGDIPEGYSVSREKKERFSLILESASTNQTSMYLCASSSRLAGDVTQYFGPGTRLTVL.

The J gene is TRBJ2-1, the V gene TRBV7-9; 12 bases agree with TRBD2. V trimming: 5 bases; J trimming: 12 bases; junction bases outside the gene matches: 17. Germline loops: CDR1 SEHNR, CDR2 FQNEAQ (reference sequence). The CDR3 runs to 17 residues. CDR3 sequence (DNA): TGTGCCAGCAGCGCCCGGACTAGCGGGGCTCTAAAGGTGGGGCAGTTCTTC. Residues: CASSARTSGALKVGQFF.

This rearrangement joins TRBV29-1 to TRBJ1-1, with D possibly matching TRBD1 (5 bases). Germline assignment: CDR1 SQVTM and CDR2 ANQGSEA. CDR3 length equals 12 residues. With 5 bases removed from V and 4 bases from J, the gap between germline ends came to 11 bases. CDR3: CSVFPGGTEAFF. CDR3 coding DNA: TGCAGCGTTTTCCCGGGGGGCACTGAAGCTTTCTTT.

The J gene is TRBJ2-1, the V gene TRBV7-2, with D possibly matching TRBD2 (5 bases). Trimming pared 2 bases from V and 7 bases from J, leaving 18 bases between. The CDR3 has 16 amino acids. Germline lookup yields CDR1 SGHTA and CDR2 FQGNSA. The CDR3 loop is CASSLRTGLRDNEQFF. The DNA for the CDR3 is TGTGCCAGCAGCTTACGCACCGGACTGAGAGATAATGAGCAGTTCTTC.

In this sample, this clone turned up a few times. The chain combines TRBV11-2 with TRBJ2-7, with 13 bases fitting TRBD2. V shed 5 bases and J 7 bases; nucleotides not matched to a gene: 5. The CDR3 has 14 amino acids. Germline V gene data show CDR1 as SGHAT and CDR2 as FQNNGV. CDR3 residues: CASSRGLAGVEQYF. Written as DNA, the CDR3 is TGTGCCAGCAGCCGAGGACTAGCGGGAGTTGAGCAGTACTTC.